A selection of T cell receptor beta chains follows, all from one sample in a study of cytomegalovirus exposure and HLA in healthy donors. Clones were read by immunoSEQ multiplex PCR, and TCRdb kept only the in-frame ones, dropping some. The sample includes about 60,000 clones, roughly 77% of them seen just once. Sequencing used PBMCs. Source of these receptors: a woman in her thirties in good health and CMV-seronegative. Each CDR3 is given with its conserved first and last residue. D genes are given only for firm matches. A row's size may be missing; if present it is once, few, many or a size class.

CDR3aa: CASTPGTRREKLFF; CDR3nt: TGTGCCAGCACCCCCGGGACAAGGCGAGAAAAACTGTTTTTT; j_gene: TRBJ1-4; abundance: .; v_gene: TRBV7-9; d_gene: .
CDR3aa: CASRLYRPTGSPLHF; CDR3nt: TGCGCCAGCCGCTTATATCGACCGACTGGTTCACCCCTCCACTTT; j_gene: TRBJ1-6; abundance: .; v_gene: TRBV5-1; d_gene: .
CDR3aa: CASSYQGIDQPQHF; CDR3nt: TGTGCCAGCAGCTACCAGGGGATCGATCAGCCCCAGCATTTT; j_gene: TRBJ1-5; abundance: once; v_gene: TRBV5-4; d_gene: .
CDR3aa: CASSFGVRETQYF; CDR3nt: TGTGCCAGCAGCTTCGGGGTTCGAGAGACCCAGTACTTC; j_gene: TRBJ2-5; abundance: .; v_gene: TRBV7-9; d_gene: .
CDR3aa: CASSLEQGITFEAFF; CDR3nt: TGTGCCAGCAGCTTAGAGCAGGGGATCACCTTTGAAGCTTTCTTT; j_gene: TRBJ1-1; abundance: .; v_gene: TRBV7-9; d_gene: .
CDR3aa: CASSPQTSGRALEQYF; CDR3nt: TGTGCCAGCAGCCCCCAGACTAGCGGGAGAGCCCTAGAGCAGTACTTC; j_gene: TRBJ2-7; abundance: .; v_gene: TRBV7-2; d_gene: TRBD2
CDR3aa: CASSSGAWEQFF; CDR3nt: TGTGCCAGTAGTAGCGGGGCTTGGGAGCAGTTCTTC; j_gene: TRBJ2-1; abundance: .; v_gene: TRBV19; d_gene: .
CDR3aa: CASSLLGQGPDTQYF; CDR3nt: TGTGCCAGCAGTCTTTTAGGACAGGGCCCAGATACGCAGTATTTT; j_gene: TRBJ2-3; abundance: .; v_gene: TRBV6-1; d_gene: TRBD1
CDR3aa: CSVVGGLTQYF; CDR3nt: TGCAGCGTTGTAGGGGGATTGACCCAGTACTTC; j_gene: TRBJ2-5; abundance: .; v_gene: TRBV29-1; d_gene: .
CDR3aa: CATSRDRTVHNQPQHF; CDR3nt: TGTGCCACCAGCAGAGATCGGACAGTCCACAATCAGCCCCAGCATTTT; j_gene: TRBJ1-5; abundance: .; v_gene: TRBV15; d_gene: .
CDR3aa: CAWSSKNTEAFF; CDR3nt: TGTGCCTGGAGTTCAAAGAACACTGAAGCTTTCTTT; j_gene: TRBJ1-1; abundance: .; v_gene: TRBV30; d_gene: .
CDR3aa: CAWSVGTGNTEAFF; CDR3nt: TGTGCCTGGAGCGTCGGGACAGGGAACACTGAAGCTTTCTTT; j_gene: TRBJ1-1; abundance: .; v_gene: TRBV30; d_gene: TRBD1
CDR3aa: CAWSRGGASYNEQFF; CDR3nt: TGTGCCTGGAGTCGGGGGGGGGCCTCCTACAATGAGCAGTTCTTC; j_gene: TRBJ2-1; abundance: .; v_gene: TRBV30; d_gene: TRBD2
CDR3aa: CASGKEEYNEQFF; CDR3nt: TGTGCCAGCGGGAAGGAGGAATACAATGAGCAGTTCTTC; j_gene: TRBJ2-1; abundance: .; v_gene: TRBV9; d_gene: .
CDR3aa: CAVEGLAGPNEQFF; CDR3nt: TGTGCCGTAGAGGGACTAGCGGGGCCGAATGAGCAGTTCTTC; j_gene: TRBJ2-1; abundance: .; v_gene: TRBV7-2; d_gene: TRBD2
CDR3aa: CASSLAANYGYTF; CDR3nt: TGTGCCAGCAGTTTGGCGGCTAACTATGGCTACACCTTC; j_gene: TRBJ1-2; abundance: .; v_gene: TRBV27; d_gene: .
CDR3aa: CASSQDPVAGGRVGELFF; CDR3nt: TGCGCCAGCAGCCAAGATCCGGTAGCGGGGGGGCGGGTCGGGGAGCTGTTTTTT; j_gene: TRBJ2-2; abundance: .; v_gene: TRBV4-1; d_gene: TRBD2
CDR3aa: CTSSHGTSGGKPEQYF; CDR3nt: TGCACCAGCAGTCATGGGACTAGCGGGGGAAAACCCGAGCAGTACTTC; j_gene: TRBJ2-7; abundance: .; v_gene: TRBV1; d_gene: .
CDR3aa: CASSQEGDRGLGYTF; CDR3nt: TGCGCCAGCAGCCAAGAGGGGGACAGGGGCCTGGGCTACACCTTC; j_gene: TRBJ1-2; abundance: few; v_gene: TRBV4-1; d_gene: TRBD1
CDR3aa: CASDSDLSNQPQHF; CDR3nt: TGTGCCAGCGACTCTGATCTTAGCAATCAGCCCCAGCATTTT; j_gene: TRBJ1-5; abundance: few; v_gene: TRBV6-1; d_gene: .
CDR3aa: CAWSLGQSLNYGYTF; CDR3nt: TGTGCCTGGAGTTTGGGACAGAGCTTAAACTATGGCTACACCTTC; j_gene: TRBJ1-2; abundance: .; v_gene: TRBV30; d_gene: TRBD1
CDR3aa: CASTESFNYGYTF; CDR3nt: TGTGCCAGCACTGAAAGCTTTAACTATGGCTACACCTTC; j_gene: TRBJ1-2; abundance: few; v_gene: TRBV6-5; d_gene: .
CDR3aa: CASSFRTGPYEQYF; CDR3nt: TGCGCCAGCAGCTTTCGGACAGGGCCCTACGAGCAGTACTTC; j_gene: TRBJ2-7; abundance: .; v_gene: TRBV5-1; d_gene: TRBD1
CDR3aa: CASSLAGDKETQYF; CDR3nt: TGCGCCAGCAGCTTGGCCGGGGATAAAGAGACCCAGTACTTC; j_gene: TRBJ2-5; abundance: .; v_gene: TRBV5-1; d_gene: .
CDR3aa: CASRDRGLNTEAFF; CDR3nt: TGTGCCAGCAGGGACAGGGGGCTGAACACTGAAGCTTTCTTT; j_gene: TRBJ1-1; abundance: .; v_gene: TRBV6-1; d_gene: TRBD1
CDR3aa: CASSPLAGPYEQYF; CDR3nt: TGTGCCAGCAGTCCCCTAGCGGGTCCCTACGAGCAGTACTTC; j_gene: TRBJ2-7; abundance: .; v_gene: TRBV27; d_gene: TRBD2
CDR3aa: CAWSLGQGATDTQYF; CDR3nt: TGTGCCTGGAGTTTAGGACAGGGGGCAACAGATACGCAGTATTTT; j_gene: TRBJ2-3; abundance: .; v_gene: TRBV30; d_gene: TRBD1
CDR3aa: CASSEGAEAFF; CDR3nt: TGTGCCAGCAGTGAGGGCGCTGAAGCTTTCTTT; j_gene: TRBJ1-1; abundance: few; v_gene: TRBV6-6; d_gene: .
CDR3aa: CASTPTGNTEAFF; CDR3nt: TGTGCCAGCACCCCGACAGGGAACACTGAAGCTTTCTTT; j_gene: TRBJ1-1; abundance: .; v_gene: TRBV9; d_gene: .
CDR3aa: CASSVRQEQFF; CDR3nt: TGTGCCAGCAGTGTTAGACAGGAGCAGTTCTTC; j_gene: TRBJ2-1; abundance: few; v_gene: TRBV6-5; d_gene: .
CDR3aa: CASSLLFRTGPNTEAFF; CDR3nt: TGTGCCAGCAGCTTATTATTCAGGACAGGGCCAAACACTGAAGCTTTCTTT; j_gene: TRBJ1-1; abundance: .; v_gene: TRBV13; d_gene: TRBD1
CDR3aa: CAITPSGDASSYEQYF; CDR3nt: TGTGCCATCACCCCGTCGGGGGACGCGAGCTCCTACGAGCAGTACTTC; j_gene: TRBJ2-7; abundance: .; v_gene: TRBV10-3; d_gene: .
CDR3aa: CASSEEGLGGNNSPLHF; CDR3nt: TGTGCCAGCAGTGAAGAGGGGCTGGGGGGAAATAATTCACCCCTCCACTTT; j_gene: TRBJ1-6; abundance: .; v_gene: TRBV6-1; d_gene: .
CDR3aa: CASSPTPAGEHEKLFF; CDR3nt: TGTGCCAGCAGCCCGACACCCGCAGGGGAACATGAAAAACTGTTTTTT; j_gene: TRBJ1-4; abundance: .; v_gene: TRBV5-4; d_gene: .
CDR3aa: CAARTGNGYTF; CDR3nt: TGTGCCGCCAGGACAGGGAACGGCTACACCTTC; j_gene: TRBJ1-2; abundance: .; v_gene: TRBV30; d_gene: TRBD1
CDR3aa: CASSDPGTGSWEQFF; CDR3nt: TGCGCCAGCAGTGATCCTGGGACAGGGTCATGGGAGCAGTTCTTC; j_gene: TRBJ2-1; abundance: .; v_gene: TRBV10-2; d_gene: TRBD1
CDR3aa: CAWSVRGRVYGYTF; CDR3nt: TGTGCCTGGAGTGTTCGAGGCAGGGTTTATGGCTACACCTTC; j_gene: TRBJ1-2; abundance: .; v_gene: TRBV30; d_gene: .
CDR3aa: CASSQDLGGVGSRVEQFF; CDR3nt: TGCGCCAGCAGCCAAGATTTGGGGGGTGTCGGGAGCCGGGTTGAGCAGTTCTTC; j_gene: TRBJ2-1; abundance: .; v_gene: TRBV4-3; d_gene: .
CDR3aa: CASSHTGQGSAGGPRPQFF; CDR3nt: TGCGCCAGCAGCCACACGGGACAGGGCTCCGCGGGAGGGCCAAGGCCCCAGTTCTTC; j_gene: TRBJ2-1; abundance: .; v_gene: TRBV4-1; d_gene: .
CDR3aa: CASSELAGGGYTF; CDR3nt: TGCGCCAGCAGTGAATTGGCAGGGGGTGGCTACACCTTC; j_gene: TRBJ1-2; abundance: .; v_gene: TRBV10-2; d_gene: TRBD1
CDR3aa: CASSVGSSSYEQYF; CDR3nt: TGTGCCAGCAGCGTCGGGTCCAGCTCCTACGAGCAGTACTTC; j_gene: TRBJ2-7; abundance: once; v_gene: TRBV9; d_gene: .
CDR3aa: CASRRPGTGAQPQHF; CDR3nt: TGTGCCAGCAGGCGCCCCGGGACAGGGGCCCAGCCCCAGCATTTT; j_gene: TRBJ1-5; abundance: once; v_gene: TRBV28; d_gene: TRBD1